A single sample is the source of the 2 T cell receptor beta chains below, sequenced in a study of regulatory T cells in long-lasting Graves disease. CDR3 regions were amplified by Arm-PCR using iRepertoire HTBI primers to build TCR beta libraries. TCRdb independently ran MiXCR on the multiplex PCR reads; one entry per CDR3 protein. This repertoire shows 500,000 to 800,000 distinct CDR3 sequences, roughly 30% found once; its top ten account for under 55%. Indicated time point: persistent/refractory GD, antithyroid drugs over 5 years with positive TRAb. RNA from PBMCs was the source of the TCR library. The specimen comprised peripheral blood mononuclear cells (PBMCs), sampled when the disease was refractory, from a patient treated with antithyroid drugs. The origin of the receptors is a female donor with Graves disease.

This clonotype showed up many times. The gene calls are TRBV28 and TRBJ1-1; 7 bases are a match to TRBD1. J lost 2 bases, V lost 3 bases, and 6 bases had no gene match. This CDR3 has 15 residues. Germline-derived CDR1 and CDR2 are MDHEN and SYDVKM. CDR3 coding DNA: TGTGCCAGCAGTTTCCTTGGACAGGCCAACACTGAAGCTTTCTTT. Amino acid sequence: CASSFLGQANTEAFF.

This clonotype has just a few counts. No conserved phenylalanine or tryptophan ends this CDR3, so it is likely a read error. The chain carries TRBV12-3 or TRBV12-4 and TRBJ1-1; D is possibly TRBD1 (5 bases). Trimming removed 5 bases from V and 6 bases from J, with 16 bases in between. The CDR3 totals 14 residues. The CDR3 region is CASSHAAGGAEAFS. The DNA for the CDR3 is TGTGCCAGCAGTCATGCCGCGGGAGGGGCTGAAGCTTTCTCT.